Sequencing of this TCR beta chain was carried out in a study of cytomegalovirus exposure and HLA in healthy donors. Both 60 Vbeta primers and 13 Jbeta primers went into the PCR. Sequenced by immunoSEQ multiplex PCR; TCRdb stores in-frame clones only, minus some. The sample has fewer than 150,000 clones, around 77% seen once; the top ten hold roughly 1.2%. This clonotype was sampled from a man in his fifties in good health and CMV-seronegative. Sequencing was carried out using PBMCs.

The CDR3 here is CASSVGGQGFYEQYF. The CDR3 bases are TGTGCCAGCAGCGTAGGAGGACAGGGGTTCTACGAGCAGTACTTC. The chain recombines TRBV9 with TRBJ2-7, with 9 bases lining up with TRBD1. V shed 0 bases, J shed 3 bases, and the junction held 4 bases outside the gene matches. This CDR3 has 15 residues. Germline values: CDR1 SGDLS, CDR2 YYNGEE.